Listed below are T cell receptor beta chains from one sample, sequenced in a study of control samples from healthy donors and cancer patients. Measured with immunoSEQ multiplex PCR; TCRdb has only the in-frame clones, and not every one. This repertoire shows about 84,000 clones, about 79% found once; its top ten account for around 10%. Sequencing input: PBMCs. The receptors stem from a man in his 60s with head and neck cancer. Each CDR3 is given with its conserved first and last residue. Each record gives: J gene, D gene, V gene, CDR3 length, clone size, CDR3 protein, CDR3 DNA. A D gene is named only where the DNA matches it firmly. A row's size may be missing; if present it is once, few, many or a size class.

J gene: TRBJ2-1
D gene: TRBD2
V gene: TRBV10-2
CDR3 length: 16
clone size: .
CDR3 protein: CASSERVLAGGGEQFF
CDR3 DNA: TGCGCCAGCAGTGAGCGGGTTCTAGCGGGAGGTGGTGAGCAGTTCTTC

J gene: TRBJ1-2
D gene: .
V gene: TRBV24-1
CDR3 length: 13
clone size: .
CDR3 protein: CATSVDGAYGYTF
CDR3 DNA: TGTGCCACCAGTGTCGACGGTGCGTATGGCTACACCTTC

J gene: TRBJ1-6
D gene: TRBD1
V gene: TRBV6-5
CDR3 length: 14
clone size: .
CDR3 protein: CASREDRDESPLHF
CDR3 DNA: TGTGCCAGCAGGGAGGACAGGGATGAGTCACCCCTCCACTTT

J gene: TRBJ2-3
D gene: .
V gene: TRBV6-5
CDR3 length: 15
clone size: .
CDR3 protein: CASSYGVAGTDTQYF
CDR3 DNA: TGTGCCAGCAGTTACGGGGTAGCGGGCACAGATACGCAGTATTTT

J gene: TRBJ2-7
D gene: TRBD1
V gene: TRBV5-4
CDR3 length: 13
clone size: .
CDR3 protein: CASSSGQGREQYF
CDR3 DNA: TGTGCCAGCAGCTCGGGACAGGGGAGAGAGCAGTACTTC

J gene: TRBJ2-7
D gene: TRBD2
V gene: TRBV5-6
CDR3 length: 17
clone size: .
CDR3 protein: CASSFIGMWRGGDEQYF
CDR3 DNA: TGTGCCAGCAGCTTCATCGGAATGTGGCGGGGAGGGGACGAGCAGTACTTC

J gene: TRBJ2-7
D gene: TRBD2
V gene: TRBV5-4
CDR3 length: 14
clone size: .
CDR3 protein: CASSSTSGGHEQYF
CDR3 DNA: TGTGCCAGCAGCTCGACTAGCGGGGGGCACGAGCAGTACTTC

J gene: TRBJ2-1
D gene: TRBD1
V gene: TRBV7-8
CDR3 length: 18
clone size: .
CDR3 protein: CASSLARRGLHQLYEQFF
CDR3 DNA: TGTGCCAGCAGCTTAGCGCGAAGGGGGCTTCATCAATTGTATGAGCAGTTCTTC

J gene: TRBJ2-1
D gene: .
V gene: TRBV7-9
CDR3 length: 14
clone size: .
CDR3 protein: CASEHLAVYNEQFF
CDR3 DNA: TGTGCCAGCGAGCACTTGGCGGTATACAATGAGCAGTTCTTC

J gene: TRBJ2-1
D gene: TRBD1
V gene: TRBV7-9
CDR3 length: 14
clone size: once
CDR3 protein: CASSTRTGWYEQFF
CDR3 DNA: TGTGCCAGCAGCACAAGGACAGGGTGGTATGAGCAGTTCTTC

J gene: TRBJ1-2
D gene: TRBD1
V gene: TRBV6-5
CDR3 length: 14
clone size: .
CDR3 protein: CASSLTGGVFGYTF
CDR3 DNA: TGTGCCAGCAGCCTGACAGGGGGGGTGTTTGGCTACACCTTC

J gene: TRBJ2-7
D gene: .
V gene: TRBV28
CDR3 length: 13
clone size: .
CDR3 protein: CASSKLTPHEQYF
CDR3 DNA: TGTGCCAGCAGTAAGTTGACCCCCCACGAGCAGTACTTC

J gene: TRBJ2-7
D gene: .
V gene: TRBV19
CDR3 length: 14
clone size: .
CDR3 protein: CASSTAAGVYEQYF
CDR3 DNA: TGTGCCAGTAGCACAGCCGCAGGGGTGTACGAGCAGTACTTC

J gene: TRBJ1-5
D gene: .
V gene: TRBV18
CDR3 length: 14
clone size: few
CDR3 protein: CASSPWGGSQPQHF
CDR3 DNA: TGTGCCAGCTCACCGTGGGGGGGCTCTCAGCCCCAGCATTTT

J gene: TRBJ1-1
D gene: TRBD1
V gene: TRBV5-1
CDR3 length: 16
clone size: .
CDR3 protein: CASSLVGAGGNTEAFF
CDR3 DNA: TGCGCCAGCAGCTTGGTGGGAGCAGGGGGAAACACTGAAGCTTTCTTT

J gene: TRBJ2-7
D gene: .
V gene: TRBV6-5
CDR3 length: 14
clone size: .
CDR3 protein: CASRWQGQGYEQYF
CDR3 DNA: TGTGCCAGCAGGTGGCAGGGGCAGGGATACGAGCAGTACTTC

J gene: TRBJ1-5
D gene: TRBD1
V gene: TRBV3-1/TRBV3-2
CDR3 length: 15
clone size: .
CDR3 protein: CASSHSDRGNQPQHF
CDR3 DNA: TGTGCCAGCAGCCATTCGGACAGGGGAAATCAGCCCCAGCATTTT

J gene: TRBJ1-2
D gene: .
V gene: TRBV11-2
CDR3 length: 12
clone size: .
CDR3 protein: CASSLETRGYTF
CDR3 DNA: TGTGCCAGCAGCTTAGAGACTCGCGGCTACACCTTC

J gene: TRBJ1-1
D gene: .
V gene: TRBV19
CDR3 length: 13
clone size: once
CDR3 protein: CASSTTGTTEAFF
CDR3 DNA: TGTGCCAGTAGTACGACAGGAACCACTGAAGCTTTCTTT

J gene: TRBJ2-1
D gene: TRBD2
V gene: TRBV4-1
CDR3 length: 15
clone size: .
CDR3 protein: CASSQAGGSNNEQFF
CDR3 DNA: TGCGCCAGCAGCCAAGCGGGAGGGTCGAACAATGAGCAGTTCTTC

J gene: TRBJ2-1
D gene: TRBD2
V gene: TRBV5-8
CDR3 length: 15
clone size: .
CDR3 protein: CASTQAGASYNEQFF
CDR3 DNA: TGTGCCAGCACCCAAGCGGGAGCGTCCTACAATGAGCAGTTCTTC

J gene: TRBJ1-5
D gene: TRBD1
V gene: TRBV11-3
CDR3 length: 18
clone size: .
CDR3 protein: CASSLVPARGLGQSAPAF
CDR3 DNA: TGTGCCAGCAGCTTAGTGCCCGCAAGGGGGCTGGGGCAATCAGCCCCAGCATTT

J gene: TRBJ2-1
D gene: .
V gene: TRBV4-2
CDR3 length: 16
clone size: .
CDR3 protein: CASSQGVERVYNEQFF
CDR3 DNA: TGTGCCAGCAGCCAGGGAGTGGAGAGGGTTTACAATGAGCAGTTCTTC

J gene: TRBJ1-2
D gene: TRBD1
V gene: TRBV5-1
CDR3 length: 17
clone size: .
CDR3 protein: CASSPDRESKVGYGYTF
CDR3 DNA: TGCGCCAGCAGCCCTGACAGGGAAAGTAAGGTCGGGTATGGCTACACCTTC

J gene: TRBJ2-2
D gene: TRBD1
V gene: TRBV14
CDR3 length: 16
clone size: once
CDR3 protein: CASSRWTGSNTGELFF
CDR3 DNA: TGTGCCAGCAGCCGCTGGACAGGGTCGAACACCGGGGAGCTGTTTTTT

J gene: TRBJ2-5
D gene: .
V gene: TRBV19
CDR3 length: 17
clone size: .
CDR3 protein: CASSSHPDRASIETQYF
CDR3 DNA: TGTGCCAGTAGTTCGCACCCGGACCGAGCCTCGATTGAGACCCAGTACTTC

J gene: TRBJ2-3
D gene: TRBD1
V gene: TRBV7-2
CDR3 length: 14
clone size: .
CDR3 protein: CASKVNRGADTQYF
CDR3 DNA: TGTGCCAGCAAGGTTAACAGGGGCGCAGATACGCAGTATTTT

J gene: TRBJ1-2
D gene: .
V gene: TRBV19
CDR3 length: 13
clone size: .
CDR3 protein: CASSPRRAAGYTF
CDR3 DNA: TGTGCCAGTAGTCCCCGTAGGGCCGCTGGCTACACCTTC

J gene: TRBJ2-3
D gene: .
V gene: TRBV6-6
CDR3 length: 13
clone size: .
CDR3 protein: CASSFPGTDTQYF
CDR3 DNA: TGTGCCAGCAGTTTTCCGGGCACAGATACGCAGTATTTT

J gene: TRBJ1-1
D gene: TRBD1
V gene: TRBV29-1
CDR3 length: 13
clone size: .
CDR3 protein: CSVVGQGNTEAFF
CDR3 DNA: TGCAGCGTTGTAGGACAGGGGAACACTGAAGCTTTCTTT

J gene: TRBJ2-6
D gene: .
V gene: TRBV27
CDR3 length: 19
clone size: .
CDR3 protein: CASSLTMEGPVPGANVLTF
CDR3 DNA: TGTGCCAGCAGTCTCACCATGGAAGGGCCAGTCCCTGGGGCCAACGTCCTGACTTTC

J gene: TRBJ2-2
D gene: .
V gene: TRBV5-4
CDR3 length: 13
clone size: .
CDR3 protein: CASSLGDTGELFF
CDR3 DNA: TGTGCCAGCAGCTTGGGGGACACCGGGGAGCTGTTTTTT

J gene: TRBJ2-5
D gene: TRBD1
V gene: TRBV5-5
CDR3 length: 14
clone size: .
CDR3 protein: CASSSRTGGETQYF
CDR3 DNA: TGTGCCAGCAGCTCTAGGACAGGGGGAGAGACCCAGTACTTC

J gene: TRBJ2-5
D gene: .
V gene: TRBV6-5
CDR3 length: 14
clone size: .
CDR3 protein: CASSYRALWETQYF
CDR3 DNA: TGTGCCAGCAGTTACCGCGCTTTGTGGGAGACCCAGTACTTC

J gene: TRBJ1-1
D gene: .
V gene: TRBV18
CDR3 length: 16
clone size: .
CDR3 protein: CASSPRGRGSEVEAFF
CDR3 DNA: TGTGCCAGCTCACCACGGGGCAGGGGCTCCGAAGTCGAAGCTTTCTTT

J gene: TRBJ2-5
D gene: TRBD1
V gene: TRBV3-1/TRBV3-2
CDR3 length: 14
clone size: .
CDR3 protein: CASRPDRVRETQYF
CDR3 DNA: TGTGCCAGCAGGCCCGACAGGGTTCGAGAGACCCAGTACTTC

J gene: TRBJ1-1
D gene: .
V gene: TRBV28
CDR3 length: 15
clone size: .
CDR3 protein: CASSLYPADGTEAFF
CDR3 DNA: TGTGCCAGCAGTTTATACCCGGCGGATGGCACTGAAGCTTTCTTT

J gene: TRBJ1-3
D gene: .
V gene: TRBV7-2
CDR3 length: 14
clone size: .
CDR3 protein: CASSPRVGGNTIYF
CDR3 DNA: TGTGCCAGCAGCCCCAGGGTCGGTGGAAACACCATATATTTT

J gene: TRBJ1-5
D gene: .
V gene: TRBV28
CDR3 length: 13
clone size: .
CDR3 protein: CASSSIRIQPQHF
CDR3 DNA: TGTGCCAGCAGTTCGATTCGGATCCAGCCCCAGCATTTT

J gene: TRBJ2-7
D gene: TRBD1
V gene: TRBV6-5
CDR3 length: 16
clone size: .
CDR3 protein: CASSYSIGTEKFEQYF
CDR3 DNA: TGTGCCAGCAGTTACTCGATTGGGACAGAGAAATTCGAGCAGTACTTC

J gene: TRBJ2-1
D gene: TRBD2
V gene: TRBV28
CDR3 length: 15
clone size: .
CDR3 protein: CASRTGTSGREEQFF
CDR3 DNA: TGTGCCAGCAGAACCGGGACTAGCGGGAGAGAAGAGCAGTTCTTC

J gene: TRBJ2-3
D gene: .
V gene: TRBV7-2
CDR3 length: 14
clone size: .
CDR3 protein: CASSLTGRTDTQYF
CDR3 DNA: TGTGCCAGCAGCTTAACAGGGAGGACAGATACGCAGTATTTT

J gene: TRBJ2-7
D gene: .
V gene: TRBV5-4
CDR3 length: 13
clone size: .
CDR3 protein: CASSLVGSYEQYF
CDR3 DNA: TGTGCCAGCAGCTTGGTTGGCTCCTACGAGCAGTACTTC

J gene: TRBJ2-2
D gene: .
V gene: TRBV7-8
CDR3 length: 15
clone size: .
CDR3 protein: CASSPRGSDTGELFF
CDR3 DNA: TGTGCCAGCAGCCCTAGGGGTTCGGACACCGGGGAGCTGTTTTTT

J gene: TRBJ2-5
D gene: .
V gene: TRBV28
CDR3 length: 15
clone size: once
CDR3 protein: CASSLNTGWKETQYF
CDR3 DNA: TGTGCCAGCAGCTTAAATACAGGTTGGAAAGAGACCCAGTACTTC

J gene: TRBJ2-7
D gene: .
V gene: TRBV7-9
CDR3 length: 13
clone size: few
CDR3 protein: CASSGGRSYEQYF
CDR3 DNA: TGTGCCAGCAGCGGCGGAAGGTCCTACGAGCAGTACTTC

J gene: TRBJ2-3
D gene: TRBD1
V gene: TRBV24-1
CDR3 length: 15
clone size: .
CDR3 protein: CATTPGQGPTDTQYF
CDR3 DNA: TGTGCCACCACCCCGGGACAGGGGCCCACAGATACGCAGTATTTT

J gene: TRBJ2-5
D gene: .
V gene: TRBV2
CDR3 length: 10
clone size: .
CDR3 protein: CASARETQYF
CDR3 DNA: TGTGCCAGCGCTAGAGAGACCCAGTACTTC

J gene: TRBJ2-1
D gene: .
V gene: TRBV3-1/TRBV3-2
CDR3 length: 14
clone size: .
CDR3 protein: CASSPSLGDNEQFF
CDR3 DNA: TGTGCCAGCAGCCCCAGCCTAGGAGACAATGAGCAGTTCTTC

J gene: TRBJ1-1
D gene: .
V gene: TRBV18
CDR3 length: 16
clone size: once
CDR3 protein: CASSPKTDLMNTEAFF
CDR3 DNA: TGTGCCAGCTCACCGAAAACGGACCTGATGAACACTGAAGCTTTCTTT

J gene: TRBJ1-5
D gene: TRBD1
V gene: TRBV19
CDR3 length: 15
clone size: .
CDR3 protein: CASSRQGAGNQPQHF
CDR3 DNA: TGTGCCAGTAGTAGACAGGGGGCTGGCAATCAGCCCCAGCATTTT

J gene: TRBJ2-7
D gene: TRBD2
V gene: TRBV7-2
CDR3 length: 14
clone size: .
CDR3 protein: CASSLGRRELEQYF
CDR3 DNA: TGTGCCAGCAGCTTAGGGCGGCGGGAGCTCGAGCAGTACTTC

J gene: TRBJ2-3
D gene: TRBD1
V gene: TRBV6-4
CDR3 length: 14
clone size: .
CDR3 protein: CASRDRGTGDTQYF
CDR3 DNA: TGTGCCAGCAGGGACAGGGGCACGGGAGATACGCAGTATTTT

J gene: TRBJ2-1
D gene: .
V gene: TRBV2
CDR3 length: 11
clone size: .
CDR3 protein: CASSEEQWRFF
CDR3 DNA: TGTGCCAGCAGTGAGGAGCAGTGGCGGTTCTTC

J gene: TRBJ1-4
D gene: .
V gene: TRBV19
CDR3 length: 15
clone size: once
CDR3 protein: CASSTNDGMDEKLFF
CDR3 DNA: TGTGCCAGTAGTACTAATGACGGGATGGACGAAAAACTGTTTTTT

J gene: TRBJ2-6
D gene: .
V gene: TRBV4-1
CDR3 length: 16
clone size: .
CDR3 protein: CASSQDVGAGANVLTF
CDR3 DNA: TGCGCCAGCAGCCAAGATGTGGGAGCTGGGGCCAACGTCCTGACTTTC

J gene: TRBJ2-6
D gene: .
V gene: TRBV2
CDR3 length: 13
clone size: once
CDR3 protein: CASRGEAVNVLTF
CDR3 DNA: TGTGCCAGCAGGGGGGAGGCAGTAAACGTCCTGACTTTC